Detailed here is one TCR beta chain. The data derive from a study of blood T cell repertoires in COVID-19. Germline lookup yields CDR1 SGHVS and CDR2 FQNEAQ. The CDR3 loop spans 16 amino acids. J was trimmed by 3 bases and V by 3 bases; bases with no gene match: 5. Assay: immunoSEQ multiplex PCR; the TCRdb copy retains only in-frame clones and omits some. Of around 120,000 clones listed, over 75% are singletons. This TCR was recovered from a man aged 80 or over with acute or convalescent COVID-19. The sequenced sample was peripheral blood. The chain couples TRBV7-8 to TRBJ1-2, with 12 positions matching TRBD1. Here the CDR3 DNA reads TGTGCCAGCAGCTTCCGGGGGACAGGGGGCGACTATGGCTACACCTTC. Its protein is CASSFRGTGGDYGYTF.